These 26 T cell receptor beta chains were sequenced from one sample in a study of T-cell reconstitution after alpha-beta-depleted transplantation in children (dated by TCRdb to about 2016). This specimen's treatment or condition label, per the study, means: allogeneic hematopoietic cell transplantation with graft depleted of TCRalphabeta T cells and CD19 B cells. The library was prepared using PCR. Instrument used: Illumina HiSeq 2500. TCR library preparation used molecular barcoding, with unique molecular identifiers applied to normalize quantification of the TCRbeta repertoire. Using fastp trimming at Q25 and MiXCR clonotype assembly, TCRdb reanalyzed the public sequencing data and kept in-frame beta chains. Here each entry gathers all rows of one CDR3 protein and keeps the most common genes and DNA. This sample has about 980,000 distinct CDR3 sequences in its table, and about 29% of those were observed once. Of the sample, around 30% falls within the top ten clones.

This specimen was PBMCs, mostly from graft donor cells, taken 360 days after TCRalphabeta/CD19-depleted stem cell transplant. All receptors derive from a boy in the first two years of life who had a stem cell transplant for SCID, so the T cells may come from the graft donor.

The sample holds a few counts of this clonotype. The chain links TRBV29-1 to TRBJ2-7; perhaps TRBD2 as D (5 bases). From germline, CDR1 is SQVTM and CDR2 ANQGSEA. The CDR3 is 13 amino acids. The V end was cut by 4 bases, the J end by 0 bases, with 10 bases between. The CDR3 DNA sequence: TGCAGCGTTGGATCGGGAAACTCCTACGAGCAGTACTTC. Its protein is CSVGSGNSYEQYF.

The V gene is TRBV20-1, the J gene TRBJ2-3; D remains unclear. There are 12 residues in the CDR3. The germline V gene has CDR1 DFQATT and CDR2 SNEGSKA (reference sequence). Trimming took off 5 bases at V and 6 bases at J, with 12 bases between the two ends. The CDR3 DNA is TGCAGTGCTCGATGGGCCTCTGATACGCAGTATTTT. This gives the protein CSARWASDTQYF.

DNA of the CDR3: TGTGCCAGCAGCCAAGTGGGGGGATCCCCCGAGGAGCAGTACTTC. It yields the protein CASSQVGGSPEEQYF. This rearrangement joins TRBV4-2 to TRBJ2-7; D perhaps matches TRBD2 (6 bases). V was shortened by 1 base and J by 7 bases, with 17 bases between the two germline ends. The CDR3 runs 15 residues. Looked up from germline, CDR1 is LGHNA and CDR2 is YNFKEQ.

V and J are TRBV10-3 and TRBJ2-5; D might be TRBD1 (6 bases). CDR3 length: 15 residues. Germline values: CDR1 ENHRY, CDR2 SYGVKD. V lost 10 bases and J 4 bases, leaving 22 bases between the germline ends. CDR3 nucleotides: TGTGCCACCGGTCCCTCGGGTGGCAGGGGAGAGACCCAGTACTTC. It specifies CATGPSGGRGETQYF.

This chain joins TRBV12-3 or TRBV12-4 and TRBJ2-7, with D unclear. The CDR3 has 13 amino acids. Trimming stripped 3 bases from V and 11 bases from J, with 17 bases between. The DNA of the CDR3 is TGTGCCAGCAGTTTTAATTTGTGGGGTGAGGAGTACTTC. This translates into CASSFNLWGEEYF.

CDR3: CSGQGIVGNTIYF. The CDR3 DNA reads TGCAGCGGACAGGGTATAGTTGGAAACACCATATATTTT. This sequence joins TRBV29-1 and TRBJ1-3; 7 positions match TRBD1. The CDR3 spans 13 residues. CDR1 SQVTM and CDR2 ANQGSEA come from the germline V gene. Trimming cost V 7 bases and J 3 bases; bases outside gene matches: 6.

This clonotype was detected only a few times. The rearrangement uses TRBV6-5 and TRBJ2-3; no definite D call. There are 15 residues in the CDR3. The ends were cut back, 0 bases at V and 3 bases at J, with 10 bases in the middle. CDR1 is MNHEY, CDR2 SVGAGI, per germline. The CDR3 protein is CASSYSDIRTDTQYF. DNA of the CDR3: TGTGCCAGCAGTTACTCGGATATTAGGACAGATACGCAGTATTTT.

The V gene is TRBV28, the J gene TRBJ1-5; D remains unclear. CDR3 length: 15 amino acids. V lost 7 bases and J 2 bases, leaving 15 bases between the germline ends. Germline assignment: CDR1 MDHEN and CDR2 SYDVKM. Here the CDR3 reads CASTRRGWGNQPQHF. CDR3 nucleotide sequence: TGTGCCAGCACTCGTCGTGGATGGGGCAATCAGCCCCAGCATTTT.

The chain combines TRBV11-2 with TRBJ2-5; TRBD1 matches 8 bases. V was pared by 2 bases and J by 4 bases, with 6 bases of the junction left unmatched. CDR1 is SGHAT, CDR2 FQNNGV, per germline. The CDR3 loop spans 15 amino acids. CDR3 protein: CASSLTPGGGETQYF. CDR3 DNA: TGTGCCAGCAGCTTAACCCCAGGGGGCGGAGAGACCCAGTACTTC.

This clonotype was counted once. The CDR3 loop is CASSFLEATGELFF. CDR3 DNA: TGTGCCAGCAGCTTCCTCGAGGCGACCGGGGAGCTGTTTTTT. The rearrangement uses TRBV7-9 and TRBJ2-2, with unresolved D. This CDR3 spans 14 amino acids. The ends were cut back, 3 bases at V and 5 bases at J, with 10 bases in the middle. The germline V gene has CDR1 SEHNR and CDR2 FQNEAQ (reference sequence).

This clonotype was detected a few times. The chain has TRBV15 and TRBJ2-3, with D maybe TRBD2 (5 bases). The CDR3 covers 16 residues. V shed 5 bases and J shed 6 bases, with 21 bases lying between them. The germline CDR1 and CDR2 sequences are LNHNV and YYDKDF (reference sequence). CDR3 coding DNA: TGTGCCACCAGCGAGAATCATTGGGCGGGTTTGGATACGCAGTATTTT. This codes for CATSENHWAGLDTQYF.

The chain links TRBV3-1 to TRBJ2-2; the D gene is possibly TRBD1 (7 bases). The germline V gene encodes CDR1 LGHDT and CDR2 YNNKEL (reference sequence). V was shortened by 0 bases and J by 4 bases, with 21 bases between the two germline ends. This CDR3 is built from 19 residues. The CDR3 DNA is TGTGCCAGCAGCCAAGAAAGGTTCGGGCAGGGGGGAGTCACCGGGGAGCTGTTTTTT. As protein: CASSQERFGQGGVTGELFF.

This clonotype occurred once. The J gene is TRBJ2-5, the V gene TRBV4-1; 7 nucleotides match TRBD1. Looked up from germline, CDR1 is MGHRA and CDR2 is YSYEKL. The CDR3 sequence is 15 residues long. J lost 1 base, V lost 4 bases, and 6 bases had no gene match. Here the CDR3 DNA reads TGCGCCAGCAGCCTGTTGACAGGGCCCCAAGAGACCCAGTACTTC. It encodes CASSLLTGPQETQYF.

This clonotype was seen a few times. This chain uses TRBV6-1 with TRBJ1-1; possibly TRBD1 for D (6 bases). CDR1 and CDR2 from the germline V gene are MNHNS and SASEGT. This CDR3 is 15 amino acids long. V was pared by 7 bases and J by 3 bases, with 18 bases between. The CDR3 loop is CASTSNLDRHTEAFF. The CDR3 bases are TGTGCCAGCACCTCTAACCTTGACAGGCACACTGAAGCTTTCTTT.

The rearrangement joins TRBV16 to TRBJ2-1; maybe TRBD2 (6 bases). Per the germline V gene, CDR1 is KGHSY and CDR2 is FQNENV. V lost 1 base and J lost 0, with 10 bases in between. The CDR3 spans 16 residues. The CDR3 reads CASSQLGGASYNEQFF. The CDR3 DNA follows: TGTGCCAGCAGCCAATTGGGGGGAGCCTCCTACAATGAGCAGTTCTTC.

The rearrangement uses TRBV7-9 and TRBJ2-7, with D hard to call. In germline, CDR1 is SEHNR, CDR2 FQNEAQ (reference sequence). The CDR3 extends over 14 amino acids. V lost 0 bases and J 2 bases, leaving 8 bases between the germline ends. The CDR3 loop is CASSLAQETYEQYF. The CDR3 DNA follows: TGTGCCAGCAGCTTAGCGCAAGAGACCTACGAGCAGTACTTC.

The chain employs TRBV7-9 and TRBJ2-7; 9 positions agree with TRBD2. The CDR3 length is 16 residues. V lost 1 base and J lost 1; bases outside the gene matches: 5. The germline V gene encodes CDR1 SEHNR and CDR2 FQNEAQ (reference sequence). The CDR3 bases are TGTGCCAGCAGCTTAGTCCCCCTAGCGGGGTCCTACGAGCAGTACTTC. Its translation is CASSLVPLAGSYEQYF. Full variable domain (remainder filled in from reference TRBV7-9 and TRBJ2-7): DTGVSQNPRHKITKRGQNVTFRCDPISEHNRLYWYRQTLGQGPEFLTYFQNEAQLEKSRLLSDRFSAERPKGSFSTLEIQRTEQGDSAMYLCASSLVPLAGSYEQYFGPGTRLTVT.

The CDR3 DNA reads as TGCAGCGTTGTTAACGACAGGGGATTCACAGATACGCAGTATTTT. Protein: CSVVNDRGFTDTQYF. The chain has TRBV29-1 and TRBJ2-3, with TRBD1 identical over 8 bases. With 4 bases clipped from V and 2 bases from J, the junction kept 8 bases outside the gene matches. The CDR3 is 15 amino acids. Germline V CDR1 and CDR2: SQVTM, ANQGSEA.

The chain combines TRBV5-1 with TRBJ2-3; no clear D gene. Germline values: CDR1 SGHRS, CDR2 YFSETQ. The CDR3 extends over 14 amino acids. V lost 3 bases and J lost 4, with 12 bases in between. DNA of the CDR3: TGCGCCAGCAGCTGGGATGGCAACCCAGATACGCAGTATTTT. This sequence encodes CASSWDGNPDTQYF.

This clonotype was detected a few times. The chain links TRBV7-9 to TRBJ2-5; TRBD1 matches 8 bases. V shed 1 base, J shed 5 bases, and the junction held 6 bases outside the gene matches. The CDR3 runs 15 residues. The germline V gene encodes CDR1 SEHNR and CDR2 FQNEAQ (reference sequence). The CDR3 DNA is TGTGCCAGCAGCTTAGTGGCAGGGGGCCGGGAGACCCAGTACTTC. As protein: CASSLVAGGRETQYF.

This clonotype was detected only a few times. This sequence joins TRBV20-1 and TRBJ1-1, with 8 bases aligning to TRBD1. Trimming at V came to 6 bases and at J to 5 bases, leaving 11 bases not matched to a gene. Germline V gives CDR1 DFQATT, CDR2 SNEGSKA (reference sequence). The CDR3 is made up of 14 amino acids. This CDR3 is CSAYKDREGTEAFF. In DNA form, the CDR3 reads TGCAGTGCCTATAAGGACAGGGAAGGAACTGAAGCTTTCTTT.

The chain links TRBV29-1 to TRBJ1-1; the D gene is possibly TRBD1 (6 bases). Looked up from germline, CDR1 is SQVTM and CDR2 is ANQGSEA. CDR3 length: 15 residues. CDR3 amino acids: CIIVGGRASDAEAFF. The CDR3 DNA sequence: TGCATCATTGTGGGGGGGCGAGCTTCTGACGCTGAAGCTTTCTTT.

V is TRBV2 and J is TRBJ2-5; TRBD1 might be the D (5 bases). Germline V lookup: CDR1 SNHLY, CDR2 FYNNEI. V was trimmed by 7 bases and J by 1 base, leaving 16 bases between them. CDR3 length equals 15 residues. CDR3 sequence: CASIVQGLVQETQYF. CDR3 coding DNA: TGTGCCAGCATCGTTCAGGGCTTAGTCCAAGAGACCCAGTACTTC.

The rearrangement uses TRBV12-3 or TRBV12-4 and TRBJ2-1, with 12 nucleotides matching TRBD2. V trimming: 3 bases; J trimming: 0 bases; junction bases outside the gene matches: 6. CDR3 length: 18 residues. CDR3 region: CASSFTRTSGASYNEQFF. The CDR3 region has the DNA TGTGCCAGCAGTTTTACCCGGACTAGCGGGGCCTCCTACAATGAGCAGTTCTTC.

Only a few counts were recorded for this clonotype. The J gene is TRBJ2-7, the V gene TRBV29-1; D is perhaps TRBD2 (6 bases). Germline lookup yields CDR1 SQVTM and CDR2 ANQGSEA. The CDR3 is made up of 12 amino acids. The V and J ends lost 2 bases and 4 bases respectively, with 9 bases between them. CDR3 amino acids: CSVEMGGYEQYF. CDR3 sequence (DNA): TGCAGCGTTGAAATGGGGGGTTACGAGCAGTACTTC.

This clonotype was seen a handful of times. This chain links TRBV7-2 with TRBJ1-2, with D unclear. Germline CDR1 is SGHTA and CDR2 is FQGNSA. The CDR3 consists of 14 residues. V lost 6 bases and J 4 bases, leaving 15 bases between the germline ends. The CDR3 region is CASSPFRSVYGYTF. CDR3 sequence (DNA): TGTGCCAGCAGTCCCTTTCGGAGCGTCTATGGCTACACCTTC.